Listed below are T cell receptor beta chains from one sample, sequenced in a study of Ad26.COV2.S vaccination and SARS-CoV-2 variants. TCRdb keeps only in-frame clones here, not all; method: immunoSEQ multiplex PCR. This sample yields 350,000 to 450,000 clones, of which about 89% are seen a single time; 1.5% to 2% belongs to the top ten. The sample here was peripheral blood, taken in a trial of Ad26.COV2.S vaccine versus placebo. The source of these receptors is a person between 18 and 65 years old who received the Ad26.COV2.S COVID-19 vaccine or a placebo. Both conserved end residues are part of each CDR3. D genes are given only for firm matches. Clone size is not always given. Where it is, it says once, few, many or a class for expanded clones.

j_gene | d_gene | v_gene | abundance | CDR3nt | CDR3aa
TRBJ1-1 | . | TRBV4-1 | once | TGCGCCAGCAGCCAAGTGAGTTCGCGGTTGAGTGAAGCTTTCTTT | CASSQVSSRLSEAFF
TRBJ2-3 | TRBD2 | TRBV5-1 | once | TGCGCCAGCAGCTTAGCGGGAAAGACAGATACGCAGTATTTT | CASSLAGKTDTQYF
TRBJ2-7 | TRBD1 | TRBV2 | . | TGTGCCAGCAGTGACCCGGGACAGGGAGCCTACGAGCAGTACTTC | CASSDPGQGAYEQYF
TRBJ1-1 | TRBD1 | TRBV28 | . | TGTGCCAGCAGTTTATCCGGGACAGGACCGAACACTGAAGCTTTCTTT | CASSLSGTGPNTEAFF
TRBJ2-7 | . | TRBV7-2 | once | TGTGCCAGCCAGGACCCGGGACTTCTCTACGAGCAGTACTTC | CASQDPGLLYEQYF
TRBJ2-3 | TRBD1 | TRBV9 | . | TGTGCCAGCAGCGTTGGACAGGGGGCTTTAGATACGCAGTATTTT | CASSVGQGALDTQYF
TRBJ1-3 | TRBD1 | TRBV6-5 | . | TGTGCCAGCAGCACCGGGACAGGGAGTAACACCATATATTTT | CASSTGTGSNTIYF
TRBJ2-7 | . | TRBV3-1/TRBV3-2 | once | TGTGCCAGCAGCCAAGTAGAGAGCTCCTACGAGCAGTACTTC | CASSQVESSYEQYF
TRBJ2-1 | . | TRBV7-9 | . | TGTGCCAGCAGGCGGGACCTTGAGCAGTTCTTC | CASRRDLEQFF
TRBJ1-5 | . | TRBV6-5 | . | TGTGCCAGCAGCAGGGGTAGAGATCAGCCCCAGCATTTT | CASSRGRDQPQHF
TRBJ2-3 | . | TRBV5-1 | . | TGCGCCAGCAGGGACTCCGTCACAGATACGCAGTATTTT | CASRDSVTDTQYF
TRBJ2-1 | . | TRBV2 | . | TGTGCCAGCAATGGAGGGACTGCCTACAATGAGCAGTTCTTC | CASNGGTAYNEQFF
TRBJ2-5 | . | TRBV7-2 | . | TGTGCCAGCAGCTTACAGGGGCCCCAAGCCCTCAAAGAGACCCAGTACTTC | CASSLQGPQALKETQYF
TRBJ1-2 | . | TRBV28 | . | TGTGCCAGCAGTTTAAGCGGGGGCAACTATGGCTACACCTTC | CASSLSGGNYGYTF
TRBJ2-5 | TRBD2 | TRBV19 | . | TGTGCCAGTCGTCAGCGCGGGAGGGCCGGGGAGACCCAGTACTTC | CASRQRGRAGETQYF
TRBJ1-1 | . | TRBV5-1 | few | TGCGCCAGCAGCTTAGGGGTTGAGAACACTGAAGCTTTCTTT | CASSLGVENTEAFF
TRBJ2-7 | TRBD2 | TRBV4-2 | . | TGTGCCAGCAGCCTCCGACTAGCGGGAGAACACGAGCAGTACTTC | CASSLRLAGEHEQYF
TRBJ2-5 | TRBD2 | TRBV11-2 | . | TGTGCCAGCAGCCTTACGGTGCAGCGGGAGGGCCAAGAGACCCAGTACTTC | CASSLTVQREGQETQYF
TRBJ1-2 | . | TRBV7-2 | . | TGTGCCAGCACCTTAGGGTCCATCTATGGCTACACCTTC | CASTLGSIYGYTF
TRBJ1-2 | . | TRBV19 | once | TGTGCCAGTAGTATAGATTTCGGCAGGAGGTATGGCTACACCTTC | CASSIDFGRRYGYTF
TRBJ2-2 | . | TRBV30 | . | TGTGCCTGGAAATCCGGGCCGATGGTCGCCGGGGAGCTGTTTTTT | CAWKSGPMVAGELFF
TRBJ1-5 | . | TRBV5-1 | . | TGCGCCAGCAGCTTGGGCACAGGTGAGCCCCAGCATTTT | CASSLGTGEPQHF
TRBJ1-5 | . | TRBV5-4 | . | TGTGCCAGCAGCCGGCCCTCCCCAGGACCTTGGAATCAGCCCCAGCATTTT | CASSRPSPGPWNQPQHF
TRBJ2-1 | TRBD2 | TRBV19 | once | TGTGCCAGTAGGGCTAGCGGGAGTTGGGAGCAGTTCTTC | CASRASGSWEQFF
TRBJ2-5 | . | TRBV5-4 | . | TGTGCCAGCAGATCCGACTCGAAACAAGAGACCCAGTACTTC | CASRSDSKQETQYF
TRBJ2-1 | . | TRBV30 | once | TGTGCCTGGAGTGTAGCAGGGGGCGGACCTAGCGGTACCTACAATGAGCAGTTCTTC | CAWSVAGGGPSGTYNEQFF
TRBJ2-5 | . | TRBV5-6 | few | TGTGCCAGCAGTCTCACAGGGTACCAAGAGACCCAGTACTTC | CASSLTGYQETQYF
TRBJ2-3 | . | TRBV5-1 | once | TGCGCCAGCAGCTCCCAGGGCACAGATACGCAGTATTTT | CASSSQGTDTQYF
TRBJ2-5 | . | TRBV5-6 | . | TGTGCCAGCAGCCGCCAAGAGACCCAGTACTTC | CASSRQETQYF
TRBJ2-6 | . | TRBV30 | . | TGTGCCTGGAGTACAGGGAGCTCTGGGGCCAACGTCCTGACTTTC | CAWSTGSSGANVLTF
TRBJ2-3 | . | TRBV5-4 | . | TGTGCCAGCAGCACCAGACAGGCTAGCAGGCCTAGTGATACGCAGTATTTT | CASSTRQASRPSDTQYF
TRBJ2-3 | . | TRBV7-2 | . | TGTGCCAGCAGCTCGGGACCGCAGAGGCGTGATACGCAGTATTTT | CASSSGPQRRDTQYF
TRBJ1-6 | TRBD1 | TRBV6-1 | . | TGTGCCAGCAGTGAATGGGACAGGGGTTCACCCCTCCACTTT | CASSEWDRGSPLHF
TRBJ1-3 | . | TRBV9 | few | TGTGCCAGCAGCCCCCACTTTTTAGAGGGTGGAAACACCATATATTTT | CASSPHFLEGGNTIYF
TRBJ1-2 | . | TRBV28 | . | TGTGCCAGCAGAATCCCGGGTACGGAAGGCTACACCTTC | CASRIPGTEGYTF
TRBJ2-7 | TRBD2 | TRBV6-6 | . | TGTGCCAGCACTGGTACTAGCGGCAGCTCCTACGAGCAGTACTTC | CASTGTSGSSYEQYF
TRBJ2-1 | TRBD2 | TRBV5-1 | . | TGCGCCAGCAGCTTTAAGTCTAGCGGGAGTTTCGATGAGCAGTTCTTC | CASSFKSSGSFDEQFF
TRBJ2-3 | . | TRBV11-2 | . | TGTGCCAGCAGCTCCCTCACAGGATGGGGTACGCAGTATTTT | CASSSLTGWGTQYF
TRBJ1-3 | . | TRBV5-1 | . | TGCGCCAGCAGGGGGACAACAGGAAACACCATATATTTT | CASRGTTGNTIYF
TRBJ1-5 | . | TRBV2 | . | TGTGCCAGCAGTGAAGCTGGGCAGCCCCAGCATTTT | CASSEAGQPQHF
TRBJ2-7 | . | TRBV11-3 | . | TGTGCCAGCAGGGGGAGATTCACCTACGAGCAGTACTTC | CASRGRFTYEQYF
TRBJ1-2 | TRBD1 | TRBV27 | once | TGTGCCAGCAGTTTTTCGACCCAGGGGGCGCACGGCTACACCTTC | CASSFSTQGAHGYTF
TRBJ1-6 | . | TRBV10-3 | . | TGTGCCATCAGTGAGGACAGCCGGAACTATAATTCACCCCTCCACTTT | CAISEDSRNYNSPLHF
TRBJ2-3 | TRBD1 | TRBV29-1 | . | TGCAGCGTTGTCCGACAGGGGATTATTTTCACAGATACGCAGTATTTT | CSVVRQGIIFTDTQYF
TRBJ1-5 | . | TRBV5-6 | once | TGTGCCAGCAGCCTTCCGGGGACCAATCAGCCCCAGCATTTT | CASSLPGTNQPQHF
TRBJ2-3 | . | TRBV7-3 | once | TGTGCCAGCAGCTTAGGGACAAACTCGCGCACAGATACGCAGTATTTT | CASSLGTNSRTDTQYF
TRBJ1-2 | TRBD1 | TRBV27 | . | TGTGCCAGCAGTTTATTTGGACAGGGGGTCTATGGCTACACCTTC | CASSLFGQGVYGYTF
TRBJ1-2 | . | TRBV6-1 | . | TGTGCCAGCAGTGAAATAAGGGCAGGGATTGGCTACACCTTC | CASSEIRAGIGYTF
TRBJ2-6 | . | TRBV5-6 | . | TGTGCCAGCAGCTTGGTGGAGGCCAACGTCCTGACTTTC | CASSLVEANVLTF
TRBJ2-7 | TRBD1 | TRBV7-8 | few | TGTGCCAGCAGCTCCTTCGCTCGACAGGGGCCCTACGAGCAGTACTTC | CASSSFARQGPYEQYF
TRBJ1-2 | . | TRBV9 | . | TGTGCCAGCAGCGTAGGGACAAACTATGGCTACACCTTC | CASSVGTNYGYTF
TRBJ1-2 | . | TRBV2 | . | TGTGCCAGCAGCCCAGGACGTTTCCCTCATGGCTACACCTTC | CASSPGRFPHGYTF
TRBJ2-1 | TRBD2 | TRBV11-2 | . | TGTGCCAGCAGCTTAGATTTAGCGGGAGGCATCAATGAGCAGTTCTTC | CASSLDLAGGINEQFF
TRBJ2-2 | . | TRBV2 | . | TGTGCCAGTAACCCACAGGGCTTTAACACCGGGGAGCTGTTTTTT | CASNPQGFNTGELFF
TRBJ2-1 | . | TRBV6-1 | . | TGTGCCAGCAGTGAAGCAGGCAGGGGGGTCAATGAGCAGTTCTTC | CASSEAGRGVNEQFF
TRBJ2-1 | . | TRBV11-2 | . | TGTGCCAGCAGCTTAGCACTGTCCAGGGATGAGCAGTTCTTC | CASSLALSRDEQFF
TRBJ1-4 | . | TRBV28 | . | TGTGCCAGCAGTTTTTGGAGTGGACTTAATGAAAAACTGTTTTTT | CASSFWSGLNEKLFF